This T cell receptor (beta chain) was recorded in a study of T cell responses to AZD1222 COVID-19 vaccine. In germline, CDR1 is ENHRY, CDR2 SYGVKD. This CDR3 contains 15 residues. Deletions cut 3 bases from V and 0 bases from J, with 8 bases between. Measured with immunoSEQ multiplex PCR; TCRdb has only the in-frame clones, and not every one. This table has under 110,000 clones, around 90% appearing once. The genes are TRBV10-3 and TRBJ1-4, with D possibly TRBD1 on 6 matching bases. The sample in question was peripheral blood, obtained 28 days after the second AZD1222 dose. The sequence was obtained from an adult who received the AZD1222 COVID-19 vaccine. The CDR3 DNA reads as TGTGCCATCAGTGATCGGACAGCAACTAATGAAAAACTGTTTTTT. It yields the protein CAISDRTATNEKLFF.